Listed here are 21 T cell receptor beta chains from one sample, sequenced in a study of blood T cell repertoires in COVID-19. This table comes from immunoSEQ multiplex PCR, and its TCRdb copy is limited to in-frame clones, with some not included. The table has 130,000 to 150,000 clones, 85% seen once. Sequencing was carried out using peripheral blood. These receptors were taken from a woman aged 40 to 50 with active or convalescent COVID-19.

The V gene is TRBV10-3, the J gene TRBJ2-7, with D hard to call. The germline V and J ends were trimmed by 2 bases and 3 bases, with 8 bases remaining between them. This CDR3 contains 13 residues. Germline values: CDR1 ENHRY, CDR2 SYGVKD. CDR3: CAISEASNYEQYF. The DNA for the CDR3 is TGTGCCATCAGTGAGGCAAGCAACTACGAGCAGTACTTC.

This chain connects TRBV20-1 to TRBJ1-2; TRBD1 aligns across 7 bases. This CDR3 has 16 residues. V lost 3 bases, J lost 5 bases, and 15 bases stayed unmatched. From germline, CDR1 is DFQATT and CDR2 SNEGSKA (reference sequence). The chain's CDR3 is CSASTRDSWVLYGYTF. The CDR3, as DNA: TGCAGTGCTAGTACACGGGACAGTTGGGTCCTGTATGGCTACACCTTC.

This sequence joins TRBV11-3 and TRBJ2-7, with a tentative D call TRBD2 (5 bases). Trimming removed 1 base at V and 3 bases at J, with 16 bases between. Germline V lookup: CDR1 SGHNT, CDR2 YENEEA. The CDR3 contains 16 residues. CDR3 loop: CASSLGYDERGYEQYF. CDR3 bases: TGTGCCAGCAGCTTAGGTTACGACGAACGGGGCTACGAGCAGTACTTC.

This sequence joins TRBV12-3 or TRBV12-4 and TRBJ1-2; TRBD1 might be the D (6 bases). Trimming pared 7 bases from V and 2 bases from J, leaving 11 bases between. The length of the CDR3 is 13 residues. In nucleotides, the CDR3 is TGTGCCAGCACCCGGGGGGCCAACTATGGCTACACCTTC. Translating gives CASTRGANYGYTF.

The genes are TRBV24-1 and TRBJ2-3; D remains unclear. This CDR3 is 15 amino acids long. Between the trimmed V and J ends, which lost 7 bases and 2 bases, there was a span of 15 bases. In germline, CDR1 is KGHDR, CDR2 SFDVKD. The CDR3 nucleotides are TGTGCCACCAGCCCATGGCCGTCCGACACAGATACGCAGTATTTT. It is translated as CATSPWPSDTDTQYF.

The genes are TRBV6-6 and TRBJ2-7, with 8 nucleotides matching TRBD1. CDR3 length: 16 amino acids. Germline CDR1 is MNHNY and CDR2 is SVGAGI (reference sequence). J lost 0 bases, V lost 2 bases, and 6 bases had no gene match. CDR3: CASSYRTGLTSYEQYF. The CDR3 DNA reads TGTGCCAGCAGTTACCGGACAGGGCTGACCTCCTACGAGCAGTACTTC.

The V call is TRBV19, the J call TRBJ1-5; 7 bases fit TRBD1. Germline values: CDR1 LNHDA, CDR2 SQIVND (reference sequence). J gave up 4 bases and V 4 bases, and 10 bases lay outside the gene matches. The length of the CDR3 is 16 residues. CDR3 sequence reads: CASSTKETGHNQPQHF. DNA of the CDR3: TGTGCCAGTAGTACAAAGGAGACAGGGCATAATCAGCCCCAGCATTTT.

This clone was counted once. The CDR3 region has the DNA TGTGCCAGCACCGGCTCCGGGGGGGCCAGGGAGACCCAGTACTTC. The encoded protein is CASTGSGGARETQYF. V usage is TRBV2 and J usage is TRBJ2-5; 8 bases agree with TRBD2. The CDR3 is made up of 15 amino acids. V was pared by 7 bases and J by 5 bases, with 12 bases of the junction left unmatched. Germline values: CDR1 SNHLY, CDR2 FYNNEI.

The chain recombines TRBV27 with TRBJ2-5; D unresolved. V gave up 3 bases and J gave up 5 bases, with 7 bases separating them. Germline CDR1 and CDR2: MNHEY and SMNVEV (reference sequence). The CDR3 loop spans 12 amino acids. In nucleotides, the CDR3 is TGTGCCAGCAGTTTCTTCGGGGAGACCCAGTACTTC. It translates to CASSFFGETQYF.

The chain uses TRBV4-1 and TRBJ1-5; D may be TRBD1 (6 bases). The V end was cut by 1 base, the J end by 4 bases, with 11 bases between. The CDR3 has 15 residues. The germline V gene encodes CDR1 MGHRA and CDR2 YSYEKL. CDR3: CASSQVSGTNQPQHF. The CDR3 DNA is TGCGCCAGCAGCCAAGTTTCCGGGACAAATCAGCCCCAGCATTTT.

In nucleotides, the CDR3 is TGCAGCGTTGAACGGCGCCAGGGAGGGGGGTATGGCTACACCTTC. It encodes CSVERRQGGGYGYTF. J is TRBJ1-2 and V is TRBV29-1; tentative D call: TRBD1 (6 bases). This CDR3 is built from 15 residues. Germline V gene lookup returns CDR1 SQVTM and CDR2 ANQGSEA. V shed 2 bases and J shed 5 bases, with 18 bases lying between them.

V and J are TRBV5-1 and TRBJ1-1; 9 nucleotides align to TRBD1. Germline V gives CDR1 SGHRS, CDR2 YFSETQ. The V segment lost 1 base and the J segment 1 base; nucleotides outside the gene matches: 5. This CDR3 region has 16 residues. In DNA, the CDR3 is TGCGCCAGCAGCTTGCGACAGGGGGGAAGGAACACTGAAGCTTTCTTT. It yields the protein CASSLRQGGRNTEAFF.

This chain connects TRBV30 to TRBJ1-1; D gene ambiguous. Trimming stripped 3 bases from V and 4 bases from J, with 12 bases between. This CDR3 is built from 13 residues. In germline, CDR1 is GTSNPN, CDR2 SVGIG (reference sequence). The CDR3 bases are TGTGCCTGGAGCCTCCAAACGGGCACTGAAGCTTTCTTT. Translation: CAWSLQTGTEAFF.

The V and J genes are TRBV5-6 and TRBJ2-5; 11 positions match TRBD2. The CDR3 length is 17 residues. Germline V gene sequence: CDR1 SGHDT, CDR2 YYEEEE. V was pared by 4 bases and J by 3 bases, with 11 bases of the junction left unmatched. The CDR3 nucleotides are TGTGCCAGCAGCGGAACGCTAGCGGGAGGTTTTAAAGAGACCCAGTACTTC. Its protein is CASSGTLAGGFKETQYF.

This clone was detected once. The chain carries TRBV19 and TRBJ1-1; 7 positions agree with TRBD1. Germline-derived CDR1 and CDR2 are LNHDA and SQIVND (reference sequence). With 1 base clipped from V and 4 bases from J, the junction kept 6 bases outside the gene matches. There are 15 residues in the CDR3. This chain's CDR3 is CASSIAGGRGTEAFF. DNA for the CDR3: TGTGCCAGTAGTATAGCAGGGGGAAGGGGCACTGAAGCTTTCTTT.

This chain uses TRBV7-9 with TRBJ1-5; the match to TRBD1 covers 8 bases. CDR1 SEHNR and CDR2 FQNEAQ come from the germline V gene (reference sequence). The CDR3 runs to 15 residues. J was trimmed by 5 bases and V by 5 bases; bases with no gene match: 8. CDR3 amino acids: CASSHGQGADQPQHF. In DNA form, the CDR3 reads TGTGCCAGCAGCCACGGTCAGGGGGCGGATCAGCCCCAGCATTTT.

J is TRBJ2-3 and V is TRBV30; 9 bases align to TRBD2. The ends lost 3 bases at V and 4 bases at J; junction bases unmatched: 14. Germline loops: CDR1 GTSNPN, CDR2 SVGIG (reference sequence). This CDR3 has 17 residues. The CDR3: CAWSPLRGGGGPDTQYF. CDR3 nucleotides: TGTGCCTGGAGCCCCTTGAGGGGCGGGGGGGGACCAGATACGCAGTATTTT.

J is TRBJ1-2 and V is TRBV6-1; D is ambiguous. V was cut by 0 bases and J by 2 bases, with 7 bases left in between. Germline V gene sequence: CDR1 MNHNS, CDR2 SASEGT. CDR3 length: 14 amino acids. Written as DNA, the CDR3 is TGTGCCAGCAGTGAAGCATCGGGGAACTATGGCTACACCTTC. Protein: CASSEASGNYGYTF.

The CDR3 protein is CASSWGGYYTDTQYF. CDR3 DNA sequence: TGCGCCAGCAGCTGGGGGGGCTACTACACAGATACGCAGTATTTT. The gene calls are TRBV5-1 and TRBJ2-3; a possible D gene is TRBD2 (7 bases). V lost 3 bases and J 2 bases, leaving 13 bases between the germline ends. From germline, CDR1 is SGHRS and CDR2 YFSETQ. CDR3 length: 15 residues. Using reference TRBV5-1 and TRBJ2-3 for the parts outside the CDR3, the full variable domain is KAGVTQTPRYLIKTRGQQVTLSCSPISGHRSVSWYQQTPGQGLQFLFEYFSETQRNKGNFPGRFSGRQFSNSRSEMNVSTLELGDSALYLCASSWGGYYTDTQYFGPGTRLTVL.

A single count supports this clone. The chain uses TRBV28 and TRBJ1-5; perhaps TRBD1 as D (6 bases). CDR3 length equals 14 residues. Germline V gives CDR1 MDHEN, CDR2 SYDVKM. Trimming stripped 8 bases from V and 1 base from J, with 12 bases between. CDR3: CASWTALSNQPQHF. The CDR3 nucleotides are TGTGCCAGCTGGACAGCCCTGAGCAATCAGCCCCAGCATTTT.

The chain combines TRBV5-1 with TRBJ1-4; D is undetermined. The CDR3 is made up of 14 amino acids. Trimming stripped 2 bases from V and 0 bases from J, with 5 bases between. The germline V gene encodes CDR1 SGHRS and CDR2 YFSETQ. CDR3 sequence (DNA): TGCGCCAGCAGCTTCTCTGCAACTAATGAAAAACTGTTTTTT. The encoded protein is CASSFSATNEKLFF.